These 10 T cell receptor beta chains originate from one sample sequenced in a study of identifying expanded T cells in peripheral blood. This table comes from immunoSEQ multiplex PCR, and its TCRdb copy is limited to in-frame clones, with some not included. The sample has 50,000 to 60,000 clones, approximately 82% seen once; the top ten hold roughly a sixth. The sequenced material came from blood. These receptors were obtained from a person between 18 and 70 years old in good health.

The chain joins TRBV29-1 to TRBJ1-4; D is unresolved. This CDR3 is built from 13 residues. CDR1 and CDR2 (germline): SQVTM, ANQGSEA. Trimming left V 5 bases short and J 0 bases short, with 7 bases between. CDR3 sequence reads: CSVNPATNEKLFF. The DNA for the CDR3 is TGCAGCGTTAACCCTGCAACTAATGAAAAACTGTTTTTT.

V and J are TRBV5-1 and TRBJ2-7; a weak D match, TRBD1 (5 bases). Germline CDR1 and CDR2: SGHRS and YFSETQ. CDR3 length equals 14 residues. V dropped 4 bases and J dropped 2 bases, with 13 bases sitting between them. CDR3 protein: CASSAQDGPYEQYF. The CDR3 DNA follows: TGCGCCAGCAGCGCACAGGACGGGCCCTACGAGCAGTACTTC.

This clone has a handful of counts. J is TRBJ1-2 and V is TRBV6-5; TRBD1 matches at 7 bases. This CDR3 region has 15 residues. Germline V gene sequence: CDR1 MNHEY, CDR2 SVGAGI. V trimming: 6 bases; J trimming: 2 bases; junction bases outside the gene matches: 9. The CDR3 spells CASSGRDRVNYGYTF. CDR3 DNA: TGTGCCAGCAGCGGCCGGGACAGAGTGAACTATGGCTACACCTTC.

The rearrangement joins TRBV19 to TRBJ1-2, with 9 bases lining up with TRBD1. J gave up 8 bases and V 5 bases, and 3 bases lay outside the gene matches. The CDR3 runs 12 residues. Germline V gene lookup returns CDR1 LNHDA and CDR2 SQIVND (reference sequence). DNA for the CDR3: TGTGCCAGTAGTTCCGGGACAGGGGGCTACACCTTC. Its translation is CASSSGTGGYTF.

The chain carries TRBV5-1 and TRBJ1-2, with D possibly being TRBD1 (5 bases). The CDR3 extends over 13 amino acids. Trimming took off 4 bases at V and 8 bases at J, with 15 bases between the two ends. Germline assignment: CDR1 SGHRS and CDR2 YFSETQ. As DNA, the CDR3 is TGCGCCAGCAGCAGTTTACAGGAAACGGGCTACACCTTC. Its translation: CASSSLQETGYTF. Combining the CDR3 with reference TRBV5-1 and TRBJ1-2 gives the whole variable domain KAGVTQTPRYLIKTRGQQVTLSCSPISGHRSVSWYQQTPGQGLQFLFEYFSETQRNKGNFPGRFSGRQFSNSRSEMNVSTLELGDSALYLCASSSLQETGYTFGSGTRLTVV.

This chain uses TRBV28 with TRBJ1-1, with D perhaps TRBD1 (5 bases). The CDR3 runs 11 residues. Trimming stripped 6 bases from V and 11 bases from J, with 13 bases between. Germline assignment: CDR1 MDHEN and CDR2 SYDVKM. The CDR3 bases are TGTGCCAGCAGCCAGGGAGTATACGCTTTCTTT. Residues: CASSQGVYAFF.

The rearrangement joins TRBV19 to TRBJ1-2, with a tentative D call TRBD1 (5 bases). Germline CDR1 LNHDA, CDR2 SQIVND (reference sequence). V was clipped by 7 bases and J by 8 bases, with 20 bases between them. The CDR3 runs to 14 residues. For the CDR3, the DNA is TGTGCCAGTACGTATAGAGGGGAAGTAGGAGGCTACACCTTC. It encodes CASTYRGEVGGYTF.

This chain links TRBV15 with TRBJ1-1; no definite D call. Between the trimmed V and J ends, which lost 6 bases and 1 base, there was a span of 12 bases. There are 14 residues in the CDR3. Looked up from germline, CDR1 is LNHNV and CDR2 is YYDKDF (reference sequence). The CDR3 protein is CATRRTVGNTEAFF. The CDR3 DNA follows: TGTGCCACCAGGAGGACCGTTGGGAACACTGAAGCTTTCTTT.

The J gene is TRBJ1-3, the V gene TRBV7-2; 12 nucleotides match TRBD1. V shed 0 bases, J shed 4 bases, and the junction held 1 base outside the gene matches. This CDR3 has 16 residues. Per the germline V gene, CDR1 is SGHTA and CDR2 is FQGNSA. CDR3 bases: TGTGCCAGCAGCTTAGCGGGACAGGGGGCGGGAAACACCATATATTTT. This translates into CASSLAGQGAGNTIYF.

The sample holds a few counts of this clone. CDR3 in amino acids: CASSRQGSEKLFF. For the CDR3, the DNA is TGTGCCAGCTCCCGACAGGGTAGTGAAAAACTGTTTTTT. V is TRBV18 and J is TRBJ1-4; 7 positions agree with TRBD1. Germline trimming cut 6 bases from V and 7 bases from J; bases unmatched to any gene: 5. From germline, CDR1 is KGHSH and CDR2 LQKENI. The CDR3 is 13 amino acids.